Listed here is a single TCR beta chain. The antigen remains unidentified. The data originate from a study of T cells in Graves' hyperthyroidism and ophthalmopathy. Findings of the study overall: Within blood appeared most thyroid clonotypes that had expanded above 0.001.

Hyperthyroidism had been newly diagnosed in patients aged 18 to 65, and its duration was under 2 months. The CDR3 regions of TCR beta were amplified from RNA transcripts. HTBI primers were used for first-round RT-PCR of the TCR CDR3. MiXCR was run by TCRdb on the multiplex PCR reads, yielding one entry per CDR3 protein. Here the sample spans 800,000 or so distinct CDR3 sequences, 38% being singletons. The CDR3 runs to 15 residues. Germline V CDR1 and CDR2: LNHDA, SQIVND (reference sequence). V gave up 5 bases and J gave up 1 base, with 14 bases separating them. The specimen sequenced was blood. The clonotype was recovered from a man younger than 35 with Graves' hyperthyroidism. The rearrangement links TRBV19 to TRBJ1-1; TRBD1 is a possible D gene (5 bases). The CDR3 bases are TGTGCCAGTAGTGACCGGGGCATGGGGAACACTGAAGCTTTCTTT. Translation gives CASSDRGMGNTEAFF.